This is a list of T cell receptor beta chains from one sample in a study of T-cell reconstitution after alpha-beta-depleted transplantation in children. TCRdb re-called the PCR reads through MiXCR, storing one row per CDR3 protein. The sample consists of about 640,000 distinct CDR3 sequences, roughly 17% of them appearing once. Sequences were derived from PBMCs from the stem cell graft donor, sampled from the stem cell graft. These receptors originate from a human donor who donated a stem cell graft to a child with acute myeloid leukemia. Both conserved end residues are trimmed from each CDR3.

>TRBJ2-7|TRBV5-5
ASSLSDRLSYEQY
>TRBJ1-2|TRBV11-2
ASSLEGGGKIYGYT
>TRBJ2-1|TRBV9
ASSVDSGGAYNEQF
>TRBJ2-3|TRBV6-5
ASARGTDTQY
>TRBJ2-3|TRBV5-5
ASSLDRKRDTQY
>TRBJ2-5|TRBV12-3/TRBV12-4
ASSKGDILKETQY
>TRBJ2-7|TRBV29-1
SVEWKGNEQY
>TRBJ2-7|TRBV12-3/TRBV12-4
ASSLWTGPYEQY
>TRBJ2-1|TRBV5-1
ASSLGGLAGNNEQF
>TRBJ2-1|TRBV5-1
ASSGTKNEQF
>TRBJ2-7|TRBV6-1
ASSPLEQGVVSYEQY
>TRBJ1-3|TRBV9
ASSGGQGAANTIY
>TRBJ2-1|TRBV7-2
ASRPTSGGHNEQF
>TRBJ1-4|TRBV6-5
ASSLYSRGLEKLF
>TRBJ2-5|TRBV5-1
ASSYPTGGNQETQY
>TRBJ1-1|TRBV20-1
SARGQGEMNTEAF
>TRBJ2-2|TRBV12-3/TRBV12-4
ASSGTSGPGELF
>TRBJ2-6|TRBV9
ASSVGGRPSGANVLT
>TRBJ1-1|TRBV6-5
ASTTTGGSHTEAF
>TRBJ2-2|TRBV24-1
ATTTGTNTGELI
>TRBJ1-5|TRBV12-3/TRBV12-4
ASTFLGPGQPQH
>TRBJ1-2|TRBV20-1
SAQLLRATNYGYT
>TRBJ2-5|TRBV7-9
ASSPFQETQY
>TRBJ2-1|TRBV12-3/TRBV12-4
ASSSPQLVGPYNEQF
>TRBJ1-2|TRBV29-1
SVGGQPLNYGYT
>TRBJ1-5|TRBV18
ASSPEGVGSQPQH
>TRBJ1-4|TRBV12-3/TRBV12-4
ASSYGGFNEKLF
>TRBJ1-1|TRBV7-2
ASSPVQAGTNTEAF
>TRBJ2-2|TRBV12-3/TRBV12-4
ASSSPRGAAGELF
>TRBJ1-6|TRBV6-5
ASSRDRGNSPLH
>TRBJ2-1|TRBV5-1
ASSLPPPLGLSSYNEQF
>TRBJ2-1|TRBV3-1
ASSQDHYNEQF
>TRBJ1-2|TRBV5-1
ASSLGQGMAYGYT
>TRBJ1-3|TRBV12-3/TRBV12-4
ASSFSGASSGNTIY
>TRBJ2-2|TRBV20-1
SASERRAGELF
>TRBJ1-1|TRBV20-1
SASGAENTEAF
>TRBJ2-2|TRBV5-1
ASSLRAGSTGELF
>TRBJ2-4|TRBV15
ATRQGAGNIQY
>TRBJ1-1|TRBV20-1
SASRGGVNTEAF
>TRBJ2-1|TRBV7-9
ASSSAGSHNEQF
>TRBJ2-1|TRBV11-2
ASSLFTGGSLYNEQF
>TRBJ1-1|TRBV20-1
SASSGTRLNTEAF
>TRBJ2-1|TRBV5-1
ASSFQGGYNEQF
>TRBJ2-7|TRBV6-5
ASTAGGNEQY
>TRBJ1-2|TRBV21-1
RTEGPHYGYT
>TRBJ2-5|TRBV12-3/TRBV12-4
ASSLKASGTQY
>TRBJ2-3|TRBV19
ASSKGYTDTQY
>TRBJ2-7|TRBV20-1
SARVRERGYEQY
>TRBJ2-7|TRBV7-2
ASSGQGITYEQY
>TRBJ1-2|TRBV2
ASSEMGPSYGYT
>TRBJ2-1|TRBV5-6
ASSLFGPRLGDEQF
>TRBJ2-1|TRBV7-2
ASSLVFSMLERNEQF
>TRBJ2-3|TRBV20-1
SVRWGDTQY
>TRBJ1-1|TRBV10-3
AISNRVMNTEAF
>TRBJ1-2|TRBV29-1
SVERGRANYGYT
>TRBJ2-1|TRBV15
ATSRAPAVSYNEQF
>TRBJ2-4|TRBV21-1
ASSKGVEVLAKNIQY
>TRBJ2-1|TRBV7-2
ASSLYSGYNEQF
>TRBJ1-5|TRBV20-1
SASPDRDQPQH
>TRBJ1-4|TRBV20-1
SAEDRTGREKLF